This is a list of T cell receptor beta chains from one sample in a study of neoadjuvant nivolumab and ipilimumab in lung cancer. Generated by immunoSEQ multiplex PCR, the TCRdb table keeps only in-frame clones and is missing some. Of approximately 5,000 clones in the sample, roughly nine tenths were seen once. Here the sequenced sample was blood, taken after neoadjuvant nivolumab, alone or with ipilimumab, at or shortly before surgery. These receptors all come from an adult with non-small cell lung cancer. Some clones in this sample may be carry-over from other donors' samples. Each CDR3 is given with its conserved first and last residue. A D gene is named only where the DNA matches it firmly. Clone size, where shown, is once, few, many, or a class for clones that have expanded.

CDR3 length	J gene	V gene	clone size	D gene	CDR3 protein	CDR3 DNA
12	TRBJ1-5	TRBV29-1	-	-	CSVSRDNQPQHF	TGCAGCGTTTCCAGGGACAATCAGCCCCAGCATTTT
17	TRBJ1-2	TRBV9	-	TRBD1	CASSTTGQARFNYGYTF	TGTGCCAGCAGCACGACAGGACAGGCCCGTTTTAACTATGGCTACACCTTC
16	TRBJ2-3	TRBV19	-	TRBD2	CASSIVAGGPQDTQYF	TGTGCCAGTAGTATAGTCGCGGGAGGGCCCCAAGATACGCAGTATTTT
18	TRBJ2-2	TRBV14	once	-	CASSRKNRGTLNTGELFF	TGTGCCAGCAGCCGCAAGAATAGGGGGACACTGAACACCGGGGAGCTGTTTTTT
14	TRBJ1-5	TRBV19	-	TRBD1	CASTHDRGNQPQHF	TGTGCCAGTACTCATGACAGGGGTAATCAGCCCCAGCATTTT
14	TRBJ2-7	TRBV5-4	once	-	CASSFERGVYEQYF	TGTGCCAGCAGCTTTGAGAGAGGTGTCTACGAGCAGTACTTC
15	TRBJ2-1	TRBV30	-	TRBD2	CAWSRRRLAANEQFF	TGTGCCTGGAGCCGCCGGAGACTAGCGGCCAATGAGCAGTTCTTC
15	TRBJ2-2	TRBV10-3	-	TRBD2	CAIRDSSGRAGELFF	TGTGCCATCAGGGACTCAAGCGGGAGGGCCGGGGAGCTGTTTTTT
14	TRBJ1-1	TRBV10-2	-	-	CASSDGGGADEAFF	TGCGCCAGCAGTGACGGAGGGGGGGCAGATGAAGCTTTCTTT
18	TRBJ2-4	TRBV5-1	-	TRBD2	CASSGLAGGPGAKNIQYF	TGCGCCAGCAGCGGACTAGCGGGAGGGCCTGGGGCCAAAAACATTCAGTACTTC
14	TRBJ2-7	TRBV2	-	-	CASRGTTGSYEQYF	TGTGCCAGCAGGGGCACCACAGGGTCCTACGAGCAGTACTTC
15	TRBJ2-1	TRBV27	-	TRBD1	CASSLTGQGNNEQFF	TGTGCCAGCAGTTTAACGGGACAGGGGAACAATGAGCAGTTCTTC
17	TRBJ2-3	TRBV7-9	-	TRBD2	CASSAPPGSGRTDTQYF	TGTGCCAGCAGCGCCCCCCCGGGTAGCGGGAGAACAGATACGCAGTATTTT
13	TRBJ2-7	TRBV10-3	-	-	CAISGDYTYEQYF	TGTGCCATCAGTGGTGACTACACCTACGAGCAGTACTTC
11	TRBJ2-7	TRBV5-5	few	-	CASSHAYEQYF	TGTGCCAGCAGCCATGCCTACGAGCAGTACTTC
14	TRBJ2-3	TRBV5-1	-	-	CASTHGTDTDTQYF	TGCGCCAGCACCCATGGGACGGACACAGATACGCAGTATTTT
16	TRBJ2-1	TRBV27	-	-	CASSGVRGRAYNEQFF	TGTGCCAGCAGTGGGGTTAGGGGGAGGGCCTACAATGAGCAGTTCTTC
15	TRBJ2-3	TRBV9	-	-	CASRRAPSSTDTQYF	TGTGCCAGCCGCCGAGCGCCTTCTAGCACAGATACGCAGTATTTT
14	TRBJ1-2	TRBV9	-	-	CASSRSQGNYGYTF	TGTGCCAGCAGCCGATCTCAGGGTAACTATGGCTACACCTTC
15	TRBJ2-1	TRBV2	-	-	CASSEVRGGHNEQFF	TGTGCCAGCAGTGAAGTCAGGGGGGGGCACAATGAGCAGTTCTTC
13	TRBJ2-5	TRBV29-1	-	-	CSVLRTAQETQYF	TGCAGCGTTTTACGTACTGCTCAAGAGACCCAGTACTTC
11	TRBJ2-1	TRBV5-1	once	-	CASSLLNEQFF	TGCGCCAGCAGCTTGCTCAATGAGCAGTTCTTC